This TCR beta chain was sequenced during a study of T cells in Graves' hyperthyroidism and ophthalmopathy (dated by TCRdb to the late 2010s). About the investigation overall: Peripheral blood was collected at initial diagnosis, before any treatment. For training and testing, the 100 or so patients in the discovery cohort were randomly divided in a 7:3 ratio. After blood sampling, hyperthyroidism patients were treated with methimazole at a starting dose of 30 mg daily, and ophthalmopathy patients were treated with high-dose intravenous methylprednisolone. Whether ophthalmopathy could be predicted prospectively was tested in an independent validation cohort made up of some 20 hyperthyroidism patients plus 17 patients who later progressed to ophthalmopathy. To identify distinguishing TCR V-J signatures, a discovery cohort of about 100 patients was used, comprising some 45 with Graves' ophthalmopathy and 57 with stable Graves' hyperthyroidism. The paper describes TCR Vbeta CDR3 sequencing of 140 or so peripheral blood samples, made up of 43 ophthalmopathy patients, around 78 hyperthyroidism patients and roughly 17 progressor patients. The study also compared thyroid tissue and blood T-cell repertoires from several Graves' hyperthyroidism patients.

This clonotype was found many times. There is no known antigen for this receptor. The record has no base qualities; no much larger clone is one base away. CDR1 and CDR2, looked up from the germline V gene (reference sequence), are MNHEY and SMNVEV. Relative to germline, V is missing 6 bases and J is missing 1 base, with 16 bases of the junction outside any gene match. The CDR3, cysteine through phenylalanine, is 18 amino acids long. This entry keeps only the CDR3 DNA: 54 bases, framed from base 1. The paper's findings and limits, for the study overall: In validation, the model predicted progression to ophthalmopathy with approximately 71% sensitivity and 72% to 75% specificity, a median of about 6 months before onset. Most expanded thyroid clonotypes (frequency above 0.001) were also detected in blood, suggesting blood repertoires may reflect thyroid immune responses. Sample size was not statistically predetermined, and blinding of investigators to group allocation was not performed. Ophthalmopathy was separated from stable hyperthyroidism by a 13 V-J signature model, with 85% to 90% sensitivity and approximately 81% specificity obtained in cross-validation and 80%/75% obtained in testing.

Moderately to severely active disease, a Clinical Activity Score of at least 3, a NOSPECS grade of at least 4, and a duration under 3 months were present in ophthalmopathy patients. Exclusion was applied to patients with uncontrolled infections, other autoimmune diseases, pregnancy or lactation. Clinical symptoms, serum thyroxine and TRAb, thyroid ultrasound, and orbital computed tomography formed the basis for the diagnoses. PBMCs were separated from roughly 10 ml of fresh peripheral blood using Ficoll-Paque density gradient centrifugation. Trizol reagent was used to extract total RNA, and RNA quality was then checked on an Agilent 2100 Bioanalyzer. TCR beta CDR3 regions were amplified from RNA transcripts. For the first round of RT-PCR on the TCR CDR3, the HTBI primer set was used together with the Qiagen OneStep RT-PCR kit. A second multiplex PCR round built the libraries, followed by size selection and purification. Paired-end sequencing of the libraries was performed with 100 bp reads on an Illumina HiSeq2000. The paper's data handling went like this. Raw data were processed with SOAPnuke, discarding reads with adapters, uncalled bases, mean Phred below 15, or no exact constant-primer or identifier match. High-quality paired reads were merged using COPE v1.2.5, and each unique nucleotide sequence was defined as a clonotype. Clonotypes were aligned to IMGT TRBV, TRBD and TRBJ reference segments using MiTCR v1.1. Only V-J combinations with frequency above 0.0001, covering roughly 99% of repertoires, were analysed. A TCS score was defined as the ratio between F50 (clonal expansion) and ExV (chaos), using BLOSUM62-based TCRdist between CDR3 peptides within each V-J. Welch's t-statistics and random forest reduced some 510 V-J features to 10 to 15, which were used in a naive Bayes classifier (R e1071). TCRdb took the public reads, trimmed them with fastp at Q25, ran MiXCR for clone calling and kept in-frame beta chains. Rows are unified per CDR3 protein, each entry keeping the most common DNA and genes. The V and J calls here are based on TCRdb, not the publication. This sample holds 360,000 or so distinct CDR3 sequences; 18% were observed only once. About 16% of the sample rests with the top ten.

This receptor was obtained from a middle-aged woman with Graves' ophthalmopathy. The chain couples TRBV27 to TRBJ1-1; the central 8 bases match TRBD1. Specimen: blood. The bases read TGTGCCAGCAGGCTGGCGTTTGCCCGGACAGGGAAGAACACTGAAGCTTTCTTT. Translated, it reads CASRLAFARTGKNTEAFF.